This TCR beta chain emerged from a study of technical replicates of blood from several donors. TCRdb keeps only in-frame clones here, not all; method: immunoSEQ multiplex PCR. Of 45,000 to 55,000 clones in the sample, about 95% are singletons; the top ten hold approximately 0.22%. The length of the CDR3 is 16 residues. J gave up 4 bases and V 2 bases, and 3 bases lay outside the gene matches. Germline V gene data show CDR1 as ENHRY and CDR2 as SYGVKD. This chain links TRBV10-3 with TRBJ2-1; TRBD2 matches 12 bases. The source material was T cells isolated from PBMCs. This clonotype originated in a human donor in good health. CDR3 amino acids: CAISEELAGGYNEQFF. The CDR3 DNA follows: TGTGCCATCAGTGAGGAACTAGCGGGAGGATACAATGAGCAGTTCTTC.